Listed below are T cell receptor beta chains from one sample, sequenced in a study of identical twins. TCRdb independently ran MiXCR on the 5' RACE reads; one entry per CDR3 protein. The sample lists around 530,000 distinct CDR3 sequences; around 15% were seen once. The same data also went into a second study, on yellow fever vaccine responses in identical twins.

Sequencing input: CD4+ T cells sorted from blood. The receptors were gathered from a woman under 30 in good health. The CDR3 runs from the conserved cysteine through the conserved F or W. A D gene is named only where the DNA matches it firmly. Rows give clone size only sometimes, using once, few, many, or a class for an expanded clone.

NA	NA	TRBV7-9	TRBJ2-6	CASSLAVGAGANVLTF	TGTGCCAGCAGCTTAGCGGTCGGAGCTGGGGCCAACGTCCTGACTTTC
TRBD1	few	TRBV5-4	TRBJ2-3	CASSLDRGFTDTQYF	TGTGCCAGCAGCTTGGACAGGGGGTTCACAGATACGCAGTATTTT
NA	NA	TRBV5-4	TRBJ2-3	CASSFMDMSDTQYF	TGTGCCAGCAGCTTTATGGATATGTCAGATACGCAGTATTTT
NA	NA	TRBV5-1	TRBJ2-1	CASSLQQGLSYNEQFF	TGCGCCAGCAGCTTGCAACAGGGCCTCTCCTACAATGAGCAGTTCTTC
NA	NA	TRBV12-3/TRBV12-4	TRBJ2-1	CASSLLLVSYNEQFF	TGTGCCAGCAGTTTATTGCTAGTCTCCTACAATGAGCAGTTCTTC
NA	few	TRBV5-5	TRBJ1-1	CASSLVGGLGTEAFF	TGTGCCAGCAGCTTGGTCGGGGGATTGGGCACTGAAGCTTTCTTT
NA	few	TRBV27	TRBJ2-2	CASSPNPPGDTGELFF	TGTGCCAGCAGTCCAAATCCCCCAGGGGACACCGGGGAGCTGTTTTTT
NA	NA	TRBV6-4	TRBJ1-6	CASSRLLSGRIIHSPLHF	TGTGCCAGCAGTAGACTACTATCGGGACGGATCATCCACTCACCCCTCCACTTT
TRBD2	once	TRBV5-1	TRBJ2-2	CASSWRPGLANSGELFF	TGCGCCAGCAGCTGGAGGCCGGGACTAGCAAATTCCGGGGAGCTGTTTTTT
NA	few	TRBV2	TRBJ2-7	CASSEATGPSYEQYF	TGTGCCAGCAGTGAAGCGACAGGACCTTCCTACGAGCAGTACTTC
NA	few	TRBV5-1	TRBJ2-5	CVSSLGQREGTQYF	TGCGTCAGCAGCTTGGGACAAAGGGAGGGGACCCAGTACTTC
TRBD2	few	TRBV20-1	TRBJ2-7	CSAETSGRPGSYEQYF	TGCAGTGCTGAAACTAGCGGGAGACCGGGGTCCTACGAGCAGTACTTC
NA	few	TRBV2	TRBJ1-1	CASSEGTVGAFF	TGTGCCAGCAGTGAAGGGACGGTTGGAGCTTTCTTT
NA	NA	TRBV7-2	TRBJ2-1	CASSRQPSTGEQFF	TGTGCCAGCAGCCGACAGCCATCCACTGGTGAGCAGTTCTTC
NA	few	TRBV6-5	TRBJ1-5	CASSSGFWQANQPQHF	TGTGCCAGCAGTTCCGGGTTTTGGCAGGCCAATCAGCCCCAGCATTTT
NA	many	TRBV5-1	TRBJ2-5	CASSFGSGYQETQYF	TGCGCCAGCAGCTTTGGCTCCGGGTACCAAGAGACCCAGTACTTC
TRBD1	few	TRBV27	TRBJ2-5	CASSFTSGTGQETQYF	TGTGCCAGCAGTTTTACGTCAGGGACAGGACAAGAGACCCAGTACTTC
NA	few	TRBV12-3/TRBV12-4	TRBJ1-2	CASSLRGNGYTF	TGTGCCAGCAGTTTAAGAGGGAATGGCTACACCTTC
NA	NA	TRBV10-3	TRBJ1-1	CAIKQNTEAFF	TGTGCCATCAAACAGAACACTGAAGCTTTCTTT
NA	few	TRBV7-2	TRBJ2-4	CASSRPGPGNIQYF	TGTGCCAGCAGCCGGCCGGGACCCGGGAACATTCAGTACTTC
TRBD1	NA	TRBV6-1	TRBJ2-1	CASRSGTGLGNEQFF	TGTGCCAGCAGGAGCGGGACAGGGCTGGGGAATGAGCAGTTCTTC
TRBD2	NA	TRBV20-1	TRBJ2-1	CSPASGPYNEQFF	TGCAGTCCGGCTAGCGGACCGTACAATGAGCAGTTCTTC
NA	NA	TRBV7-8	TRBJ1-5	CASSFSTSRNQPQHF	TGTGCCAGCAGCTTTTCGACATCGCGCAATCAGCCCCAGCATTTT
NA	many	TRBV12-3/TRBV12-4	TRBJ1-1	CASSEGTEAFF	TGTGCCAGCAGTGAGGGGACTGAAGCTTTCTTT
TRBD1	few	TRBV12-3/TRBV12-4	TRBJ1-4	CASSFSGGMGEKLFF	TGTGCCAGCAGTTTCTCAGGGGGAATGGGTGAAAAACTGTTTTTT
NA	NA	TRBV9	TRBJ2-5	CASSVMTDGTQYF	TGTGCCAGCAGCGTAATGACGGATGGAACCCAGTACTTC
NA	few	TRBV7-9	TRBJ2-5	CASSRRQRLVYQETQYF	TGTGCCAGCAGCCGAAGGCAGCGGCTAGTATACCAAGAGACCCAGTACTTC
TRBD2	NA	TRBV3-1	TRBJ2-1	CASSKPGPAGKNYNEQFF	TGTGCCAGCAGCAAACCGGGACCAGCGGGGAAAAACTACAATGAGCAGTTCTTC
TRBD2	few	TRBV7-9	TRBJ2-1	CASSLTPTSGKQFF	TGTGCCAGCAGCCTTACCCCGACTAGCGGGAAGCAGTTCTTC
TRBD2	few	TRBV9	TRBJ2-2	CASSQTSGPLTGELFF	TGTGCCAGCAGCCAAACTAGCGGGCCTCTCACCGGGGAGCTGTTTTTT
TRBD2	few	TRBV27	TRBJ2-3	CASSSPGLNTDTQYF	TGTGCCAGCAGTTCCCCGGGACTAAACACAGATACGCAGTATTTT
TRBD2	few	TRBV19	TRBJ2-3	CASKEAGGPVRDTQYF	TGTGCCAGTAAGGAAGCGGGAGGGCCAGTCAGGGATACGCAGTATTTT
TRBD2	few	TRBV24-1	TRBJ2-3	CATSSSGGASDTQYF	TGTGCCACCAGTTCTAGCGGGGGGGCCTCAGATACGCAGTATTTT
TRBD1	NA	TRBV24-1	TRBJ1-2	CATSDRTGSGNYGYTF	TGTGCCACCAGTGATCGGACAGGGTCAGGAAACTATGGCTACACCTTC
TRBD1	NA	TRBV12-3/TRBV12-4	TRBJ1-2	CASKRGGTNYGYTF	TGTGCCAGCAAAAGAGGGGGCACCAACTATGGCTACACCTTC
NA	NA	TRBV5-1	TRBJ2-1	CASSVEGFTYNEQFF	TGCGCCAGCAGCGTAGAAGGGTTTACCTACAATGAGCAGTTCTTC
TRBD1	few	TRBV29-1	TRBJ2-5	CSVDGTGHRETQYF	TGCAGCGTTGATGGGACAGGGCACAGGGAGACCCAGTACTTC
NA	few	TRBV5-1	TRBJ2-5	CASSLALTSQETQYF	TGCGCCAGCAGCTTGGCTTTGACCAGCCAAGAGACCCAGTACTTC
NA	few	TRBV24-1	TRBJ2-1	CATSDLPSTERGKTYNEQFF	TGTGCCACCAGTGATTTGCCTTCCACCGAGAGGGGTAAAACCTACAATGAGCAGTTCTTC
TRBD1	NA	TRBV3-1	TRBJ1-6	CASSQGTGLGAPLHF	TGTGCCAGCAGCCAAGGGACAGGCTTAGGAGCACCCCTCCACTTT
NA	few	TRBV28	TRBJ2-2	CASSLGTMRNTGELFF	TGTGCCAGCAGTTTAGGGACCATGAGGAACACCGGGGAGCTGTTTTTT
NA	few	TRBV7-2	TRBJ1-1	CASSFPDSLNTEAFF	TGTGCCAGCAGCTTCCCGGACAGTTTGAACACTGAAGCTTTCTTT
TRBD2	few	TRBV18	TRBJ2-7	CASSPGSGTSYEQYF	TGTGCCAGCTCACCAGGTAGCGGGACCTCATACGAGCAGTACTTC
NA	NA	TRBV29-1	TRBJ1-2	CSVEGGGGALGYGYTF	TGCAGCGTTGAAGGGGGAGGGGGGGCCCTAGGCTATGGCTACACCTTC
TRBD2	few	TRBV10-3	TRBJ2-1	CATILPGTSGPTMSSFF	TGTGCCACCATACTACCTGGGACTAGCGGACCTACAATGAGCAGTTTCTTC
NA	NA	TRBV11-2	TRBJ1-6	CASSAGAVDSPLHF	TGTGCCAGCAGCGCGGGGGCAGTAGATTCACCCCTCCACTTT
TRBD2	few	TRBV11-2	TRBJ2-2	CASSLLRLAGALNTGELFF	TGTGCCAGCAGCTTACTTCGGCTAGCGGGAGCCTTGAACACCGGGGAGCTGTTTTTT
NA	few	TRBV12-3/TRBV12-4	TRBJ2-1	CASRLSGNNEQFF	TGTGCCAGCAGGCTTAGCGGCAACAATGAGCAGTTCTTC